The rows below give T cell receptor beta chains drawn from one sample of a study of PD-1 blockade in classical Hodgkin lymphoma. The data were produced by immunoSEQ multiplex PCR, yet TCRdb's version contains in-frame clones alone and is incomplete. The sample has approximately 44,000 clones, roughly two thirds seen once. This specimen was peripheral blood mononuclear cells (PBMCs), taken before the fourth cycle of nivolumab. Receptors originate from a human donor with classical Hodgkin lymphoma. CDR3s leave out the opening cysteine and the closing phenylalanine or tryptophan. The listing skips clone size in some rows; elsewhere it reads once, few, many or a size class.

size	V	J	CDR3
few	TRBV5-8	TRBJ2-5	ASSSRRDRGTQY
NA	TRBV27	TRBJ2-1	ASSTSGGTSYEQF
NA	TRBV4-3	TRBJ1-5	ASSQGTDSNQPQH
NA	TRBV11-1	TRBJ2-7	ASSLALGKRPYEQY
NA	TRBV15	TRBJ1-4	ATRGGAFATNEKLF
NA	TRBV6-5	TRBJ2-7	ASRQNLLSYEQY
NA	TRBV5-5	TRBJ1-1	ASRPTGGSEAF
NA	TRBV30	TRBJ2-7	AWSGIDGGAY
many	TRBV7-9	TRBJ1-4	ASSLGGLEKLF
NA	TRBV28	TRBJ1-2	ASSLNPRHSFNYGYT
NA	TRBV5-1	TRBJ2-3	ASSLPSTDTQY
NA	TRBV19	TRBJ2-2	ASSMSTNTGELF
NA	TRBV7-6	TRBJ2-7	ASSPRTSSYEQY
NA	TRBV27	TRBJ2-3	ASRPLPGGGPDTQY
NA	TRBV4-2	TRBJ2-7	ASSQGTNADEQY
NA	TRBV4-1	TRBJ2-5	ASSLAGGPETQY
few	TRBV5-6	TRBJ1-2	ASSRDGFRGGYT
few	TRBV28	TRBJ1-1	ASSLAGTEAF
NA	TRBV6-5	TRBJ2-7	ASSSLGAYEQY
NA	TRBV5-1	TRBJ2-3	ASSFGDRNTDTQY
NA	TRBV9	TRBJ2-3	ASSVEARGIVDTQY
few	TRBV7-8	TRBJ2-1	ASTRGGNEQF
NA	TRBV6-5	TRBJ1-2	ASSFRGLGYT
NA	TRBV5-6	TRBJ1-2	ASTNTLRYGYT
few	TRBV25-1	TRBJ1-1	ASSDEGFTEAF
NA	TRBV6-5	TRBJ2-5	ASSYNAGQQETQY
NA	TRBV7-9	TRBJ2-1	ASSNLVDRREQF
NA	TRBV28	TRBJ1-5	ASSLWGGGGRQPQH
few	TRBV7-9	TRBJ1-4	ASSPRGASNEKLF
NA	TRBV6-5	TRBJ2-7	ASSYFAGGSSYEQY
NA	TRBV12-5	TRBJ2-1	ASGHGQGNEQF
NA	TRBV7-8	TRBJ2-5	ASSSYRGMVQETQY
few	TRBV28	TRBJ1-2	ASSTSGASNYGYT
NA	TRBV6-5	TRBJ1-2	ATTGPGGYT
NA	TRBV9	TRBJ2-1	ASSVDGGASSYNEQF
NA	TRBV28	TRBJ1-5	ASSSLGRTFNQPQH
NA	TRBV7-2	TRBJ1-5	ASSEGQGYNQPQH
NA	TRBV7-2	TRBJ2-1	ASSLGATYNEQF
NA	TRBV4-3	TRBJ1-1	ASSLSTGGTEAF
NA	TRBV2	TRBJ1-2	ASSDWGNTGDYGYT